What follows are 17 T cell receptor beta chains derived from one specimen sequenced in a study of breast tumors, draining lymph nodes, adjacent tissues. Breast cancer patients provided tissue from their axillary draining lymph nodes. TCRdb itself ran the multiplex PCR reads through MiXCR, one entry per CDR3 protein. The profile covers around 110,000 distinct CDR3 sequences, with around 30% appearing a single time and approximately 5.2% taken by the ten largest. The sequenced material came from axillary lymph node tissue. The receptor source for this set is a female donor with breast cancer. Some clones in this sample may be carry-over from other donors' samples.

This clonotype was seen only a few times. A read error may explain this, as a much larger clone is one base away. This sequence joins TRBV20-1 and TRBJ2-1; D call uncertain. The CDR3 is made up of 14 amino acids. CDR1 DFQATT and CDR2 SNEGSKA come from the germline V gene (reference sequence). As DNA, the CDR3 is TGCAGTGCTAGAGCAGTAGAGTACTACACTGAGCAGTTCTTC. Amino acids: CSARAVEYYTEQFF.

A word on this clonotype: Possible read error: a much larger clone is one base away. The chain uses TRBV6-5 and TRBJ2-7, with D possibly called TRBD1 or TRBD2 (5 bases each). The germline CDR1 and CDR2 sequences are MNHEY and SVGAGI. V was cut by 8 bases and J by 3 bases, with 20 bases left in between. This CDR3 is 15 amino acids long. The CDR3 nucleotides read TGTGCCAGCGGTCCGACGACCGGGGCAAACTACGAGCAGTACTTC. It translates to CASGPTTGANYEQYF.

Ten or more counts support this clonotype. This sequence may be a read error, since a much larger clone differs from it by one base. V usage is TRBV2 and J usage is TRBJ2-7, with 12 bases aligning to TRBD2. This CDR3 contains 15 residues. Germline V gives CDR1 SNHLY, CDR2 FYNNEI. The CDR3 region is CASGDPGLAGYEQYF. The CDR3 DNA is TGTGCCAGCGGTGACCCGGGACTAGCGGGCTACGAGCAGTACTTC.

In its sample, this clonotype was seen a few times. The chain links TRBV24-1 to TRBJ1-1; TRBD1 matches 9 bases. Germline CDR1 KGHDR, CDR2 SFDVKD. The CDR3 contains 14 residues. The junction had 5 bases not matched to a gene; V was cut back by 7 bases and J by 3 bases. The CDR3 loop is CATRARDRDTEAFF. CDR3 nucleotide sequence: TGTGCCACCAGAGCTCGGGACAGGGACACTGAAGCTTTCTTT.

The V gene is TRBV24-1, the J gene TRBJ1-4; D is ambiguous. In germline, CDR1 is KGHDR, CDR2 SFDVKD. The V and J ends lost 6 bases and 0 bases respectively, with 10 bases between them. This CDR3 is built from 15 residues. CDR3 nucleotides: TGTGCCACCAGTCATAGCGCTGCAACTAATGAAAAACTGTTTTTT. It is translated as CATSHSAATNEKLFF.

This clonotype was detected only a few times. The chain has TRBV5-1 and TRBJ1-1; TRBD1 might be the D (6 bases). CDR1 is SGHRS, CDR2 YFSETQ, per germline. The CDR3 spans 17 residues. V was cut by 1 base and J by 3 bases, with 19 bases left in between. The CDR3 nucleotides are TGCGCCAGCAGCTTGTGGGTCCAGGGGACTGGGGACACTGAAGCTTTCTTT. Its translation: CASSLWVQGTGDTEAFF.

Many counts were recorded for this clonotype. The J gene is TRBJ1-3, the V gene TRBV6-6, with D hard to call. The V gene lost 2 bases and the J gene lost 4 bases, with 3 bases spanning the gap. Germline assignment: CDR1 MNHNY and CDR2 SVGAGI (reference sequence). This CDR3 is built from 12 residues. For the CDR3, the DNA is TGTGCCAGCAGTTACGGGGGAAACACCATATATTTT. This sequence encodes CASSYGGNTIYF.

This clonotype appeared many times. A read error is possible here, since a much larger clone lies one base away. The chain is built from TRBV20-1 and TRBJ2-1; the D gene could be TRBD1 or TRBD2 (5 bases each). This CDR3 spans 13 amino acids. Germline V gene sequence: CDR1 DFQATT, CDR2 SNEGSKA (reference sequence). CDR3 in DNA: TGCAGTGCTTCCGAGGGGCCTTACAATGCGCAGTTCTTC. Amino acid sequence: CSASEGPYNAQFF.

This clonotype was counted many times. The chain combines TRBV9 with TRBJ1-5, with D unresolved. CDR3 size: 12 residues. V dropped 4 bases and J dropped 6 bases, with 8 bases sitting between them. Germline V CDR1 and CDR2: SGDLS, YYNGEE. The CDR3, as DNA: TGTGCCAGCAGCCGGGGAAGTCAGCCCCAGCATTTT. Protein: CASSRGSQPQHF. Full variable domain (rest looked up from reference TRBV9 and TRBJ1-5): DSGVTQTPKHLITATGQRVTLRCSPRSGDLSVYWYQQSLDQGLQFLIQYYNGEERAKGNILERFSAQQFPDLHSELNLSSLELGDSALYFCASSRGSQPQHFGDGTRLSIL.

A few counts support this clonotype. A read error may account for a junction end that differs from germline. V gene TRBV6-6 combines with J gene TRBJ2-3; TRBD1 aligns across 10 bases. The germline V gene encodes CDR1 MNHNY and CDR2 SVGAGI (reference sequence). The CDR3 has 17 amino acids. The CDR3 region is CASSHSTGGVQTDTQYF. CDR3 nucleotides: TGTGCCAGCAGTCACTCGACAGGGGGCGTCCAAACAGATACGCAGTATTTT.

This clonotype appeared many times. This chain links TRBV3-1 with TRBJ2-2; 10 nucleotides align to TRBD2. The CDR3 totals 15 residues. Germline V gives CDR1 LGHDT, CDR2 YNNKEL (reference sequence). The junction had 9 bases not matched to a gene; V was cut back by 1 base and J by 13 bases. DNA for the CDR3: TGTGCCAGCAGCCAAGGATCCCTAGCGGGAGTTACGCTGTTTTTT. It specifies CASSQGSLAGVTLFF. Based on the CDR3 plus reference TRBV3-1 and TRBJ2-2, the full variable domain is DTAVSQTPKYLVTQMGNDKSIKCEQNLGHDTMYWYKQDSKKFLKIMFSYNNKELIINETVPNRFSPKSPDKAHLNLHINSLELGDSAVYFCASSQGSLAGVTLFFGEGSRLTVL.

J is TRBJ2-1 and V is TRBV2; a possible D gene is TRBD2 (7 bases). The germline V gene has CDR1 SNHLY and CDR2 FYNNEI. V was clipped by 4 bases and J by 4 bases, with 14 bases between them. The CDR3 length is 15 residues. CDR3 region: CASSVGGGGYNEQFF. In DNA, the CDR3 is TGTGCCAGCAGTGTAGGGGGGGGCGGGTACAATGAGCAGTTCTTC.

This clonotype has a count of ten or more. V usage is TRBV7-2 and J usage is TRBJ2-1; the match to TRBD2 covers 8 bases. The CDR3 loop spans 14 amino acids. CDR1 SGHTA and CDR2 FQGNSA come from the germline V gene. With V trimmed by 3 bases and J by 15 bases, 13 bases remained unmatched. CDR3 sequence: CASSFSPTGTSLFF. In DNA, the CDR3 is TGTGCCAGCAGCTTTTCTCCGACCGGGACTAGTCTGTTCTTC.

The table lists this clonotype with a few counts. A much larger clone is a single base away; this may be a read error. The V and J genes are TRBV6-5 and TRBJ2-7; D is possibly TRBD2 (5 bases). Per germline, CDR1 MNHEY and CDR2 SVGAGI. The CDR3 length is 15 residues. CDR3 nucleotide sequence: TGTGCCAGCAGTCACTCGAGCGGCCACTCCTACGAGCAGTGCTTC. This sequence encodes CASSHSSGHSYEQCF.

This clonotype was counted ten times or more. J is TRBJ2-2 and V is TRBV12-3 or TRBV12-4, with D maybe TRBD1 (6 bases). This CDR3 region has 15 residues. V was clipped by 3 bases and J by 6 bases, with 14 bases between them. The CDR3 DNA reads TGTGCCAGCAGTTTTTGGGCAGGGGCGGCCGGGGAGCTGTTTTTT. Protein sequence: CASSFWAGAAGELFF.

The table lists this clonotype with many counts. CDR3 sequence (DNA): TGTGCCAGCAGCCCCGGGACATTTGAGCAGTACTTC. It yields the protein CASSPGTFEQYF. The gene calls are TRBV3-1 and TRBJ2-7; possibly TRBD1 for D (6 bases). The CDR3 has 12 amino acids. From germline, CDR1 is LGHDT and CDR2 YNNKEL (reference sequence). Trimming stripped 4 bases from V and 7 bases from J, with 11 bases between.

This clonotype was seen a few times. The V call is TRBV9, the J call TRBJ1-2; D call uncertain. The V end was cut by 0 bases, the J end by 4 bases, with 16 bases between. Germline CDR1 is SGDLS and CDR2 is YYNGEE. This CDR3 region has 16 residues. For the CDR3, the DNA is TGTGCCAGCAGCGTAGGGGTGGGAGAACTGATCTATGGCTACACCTTC. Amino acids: CASSVGVGELIYGYTF.